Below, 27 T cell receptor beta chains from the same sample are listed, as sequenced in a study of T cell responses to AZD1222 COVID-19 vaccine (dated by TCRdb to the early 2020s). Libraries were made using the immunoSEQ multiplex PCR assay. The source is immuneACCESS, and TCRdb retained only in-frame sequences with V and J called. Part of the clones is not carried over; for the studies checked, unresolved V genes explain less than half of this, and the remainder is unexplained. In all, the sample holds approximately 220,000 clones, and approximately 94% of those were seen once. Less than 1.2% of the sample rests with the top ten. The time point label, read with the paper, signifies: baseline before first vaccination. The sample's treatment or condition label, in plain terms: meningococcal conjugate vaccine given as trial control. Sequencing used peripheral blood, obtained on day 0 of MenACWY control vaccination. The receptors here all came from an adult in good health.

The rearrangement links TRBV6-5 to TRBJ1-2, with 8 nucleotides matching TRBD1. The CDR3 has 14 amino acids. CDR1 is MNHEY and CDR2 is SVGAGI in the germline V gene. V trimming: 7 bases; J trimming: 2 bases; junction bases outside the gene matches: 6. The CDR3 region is CASTPGQGNYGYTF. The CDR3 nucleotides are TGTGCCAGCACCCCCGGACAGGGAAACTATGGCTACACCTTC.

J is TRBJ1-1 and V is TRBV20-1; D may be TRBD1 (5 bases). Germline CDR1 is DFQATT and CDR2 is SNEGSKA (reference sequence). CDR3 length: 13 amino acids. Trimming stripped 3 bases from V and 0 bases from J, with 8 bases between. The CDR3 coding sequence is TGCAGTGCTAGTGGGGGAATGAACACTGAAGCTTTCTTT. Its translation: CSASGGMNTEAFF.

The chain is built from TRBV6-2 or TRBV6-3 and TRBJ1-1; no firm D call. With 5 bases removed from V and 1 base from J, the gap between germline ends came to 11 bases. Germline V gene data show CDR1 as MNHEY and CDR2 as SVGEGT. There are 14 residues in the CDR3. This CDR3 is CASSPIQRNTEAFF. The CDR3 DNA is TGTGCCAGCAGTCCCATACAGAGGAACACTGAAGCTTTCTTT.

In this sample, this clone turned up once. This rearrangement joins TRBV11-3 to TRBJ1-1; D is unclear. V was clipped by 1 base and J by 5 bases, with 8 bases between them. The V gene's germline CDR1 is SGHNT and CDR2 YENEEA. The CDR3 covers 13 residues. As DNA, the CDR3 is TGTGCCAGCAGCTTAGCCCCGTCAACTGAAGCTTTCTTT. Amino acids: CASSLAPSTEAFF.

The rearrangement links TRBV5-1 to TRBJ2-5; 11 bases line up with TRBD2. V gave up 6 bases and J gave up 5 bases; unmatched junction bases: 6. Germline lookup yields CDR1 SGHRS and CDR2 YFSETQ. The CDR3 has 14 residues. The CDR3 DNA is TGCGCCAGCAAGCTAGCGGGGGGAAGGGAGACCCAGTACTTC. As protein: CASKLAGGRETQYF.

Written as DNA, the CDR3 is TGTGCCAGCGTCAGGGAAAGGGGAGAGACCCAGTACTTC. Translated, it gives CASVRERGETQYF. This chain joins TRBV28 and TRBJ2-5; TRBD1 is a possible D gene (5 bases). V was trimmed by 8 bases and J by 4 bases, leaving 14 bases between them. CDR3 length equals 13 residues. Germline V gene data show CDR1 as MDHEN and CDR2 as SYDVKM.

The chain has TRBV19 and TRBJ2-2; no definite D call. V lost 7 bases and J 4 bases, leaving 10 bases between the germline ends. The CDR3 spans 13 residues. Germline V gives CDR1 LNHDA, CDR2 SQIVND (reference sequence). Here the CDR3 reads CASTPTTTGELFF. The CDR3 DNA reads TGTGCCAGTACCCCCACCACCACCGGGGAGCTGTTTTTT.

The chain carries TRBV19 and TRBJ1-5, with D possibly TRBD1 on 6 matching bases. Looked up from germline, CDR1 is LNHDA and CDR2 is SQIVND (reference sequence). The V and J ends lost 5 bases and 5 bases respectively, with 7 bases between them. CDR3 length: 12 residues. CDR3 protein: CASSHRDQPQHF. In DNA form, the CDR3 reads TGTGCCAGTAGTCACAGGGATCAGCCCCAGCATTTT.

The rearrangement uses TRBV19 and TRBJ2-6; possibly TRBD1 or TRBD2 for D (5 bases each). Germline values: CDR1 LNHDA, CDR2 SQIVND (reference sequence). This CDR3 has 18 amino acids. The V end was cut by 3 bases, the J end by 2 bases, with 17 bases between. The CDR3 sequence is CASSMEGSGRAGANVLTF. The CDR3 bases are TGTGCCAGTAGTATGGAAGGGTCAGGGAGAGCTGGGGCCAACGTCCTGACTTTC.

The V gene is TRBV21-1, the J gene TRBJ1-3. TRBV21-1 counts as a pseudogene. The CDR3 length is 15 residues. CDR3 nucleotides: TGTGCCAGCAGCAAAGCGAGAGTAGGAGGAAACACCATATATTTT. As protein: CASSKARVGGNTIYF.

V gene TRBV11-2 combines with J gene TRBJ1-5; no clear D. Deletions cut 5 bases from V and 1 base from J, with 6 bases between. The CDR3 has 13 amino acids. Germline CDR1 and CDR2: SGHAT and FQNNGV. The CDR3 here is CASSPHSNQPQHF. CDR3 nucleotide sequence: TGTGCCAGCAGCCCACACAGCAATCAGCCCCAGCATTTT.

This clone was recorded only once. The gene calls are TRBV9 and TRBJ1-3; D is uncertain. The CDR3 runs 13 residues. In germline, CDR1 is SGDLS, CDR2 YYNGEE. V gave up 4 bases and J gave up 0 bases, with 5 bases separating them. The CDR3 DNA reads TGTGCCAGCAGCCACCCCTCTGGAAACACCATATATTTT. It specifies CASSHPSGNTIYF.

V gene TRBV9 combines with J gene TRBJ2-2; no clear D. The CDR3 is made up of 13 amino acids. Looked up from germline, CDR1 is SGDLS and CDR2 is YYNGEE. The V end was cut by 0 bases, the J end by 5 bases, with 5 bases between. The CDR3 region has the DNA TGTGCCAGCAGCGTAGTCCCGACCGGGGAGCTGTTTTTT. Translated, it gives CASSVVPTGELFF.

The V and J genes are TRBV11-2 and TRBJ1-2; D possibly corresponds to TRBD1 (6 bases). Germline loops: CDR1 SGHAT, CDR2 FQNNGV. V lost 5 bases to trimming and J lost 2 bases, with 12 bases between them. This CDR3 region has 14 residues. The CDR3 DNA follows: TGTGCCAGCAGCCCCGGGGGGGCGAACTATGGCTACACCTTC. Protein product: CASSPGGANYGYTF.

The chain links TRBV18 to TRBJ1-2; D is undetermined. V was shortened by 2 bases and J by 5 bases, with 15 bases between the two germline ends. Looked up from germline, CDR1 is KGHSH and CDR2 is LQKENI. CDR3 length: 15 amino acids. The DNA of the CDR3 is TGTGCCAGCTCACCAGTTGGACTCATAACATATGGCTACACCTTC. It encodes CASSPVGLITYGYTF.

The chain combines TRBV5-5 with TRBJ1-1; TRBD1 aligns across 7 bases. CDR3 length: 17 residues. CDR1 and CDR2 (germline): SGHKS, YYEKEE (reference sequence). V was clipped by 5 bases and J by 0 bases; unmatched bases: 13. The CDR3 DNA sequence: TGTGCCAGCAGTCAACGACAGGGAAGGGACTTGAACACTGAAGCTTTCTTT. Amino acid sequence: CASSQRQGRDLNTEAFF. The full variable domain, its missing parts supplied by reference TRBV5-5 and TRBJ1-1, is DAGVTQSPTHLIKTRGQQVTLRCSPISGHKSVSWYQQVLGQGPQFIFQYYEKEERGRGNFPDRFSARQFPNYSSELNVNALLLGDSALYLCASSQRQGRDLNTEAFFGQGTRLTVV.

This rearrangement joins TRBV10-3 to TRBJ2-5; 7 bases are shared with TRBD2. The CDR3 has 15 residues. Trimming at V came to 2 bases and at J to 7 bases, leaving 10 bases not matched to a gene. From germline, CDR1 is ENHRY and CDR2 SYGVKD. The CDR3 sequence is CAISESGATSGTQYF. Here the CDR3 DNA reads TGTGCCATCAGTGAGAGCGGGGCCACCTCAGGGACCCAGTACTTC.

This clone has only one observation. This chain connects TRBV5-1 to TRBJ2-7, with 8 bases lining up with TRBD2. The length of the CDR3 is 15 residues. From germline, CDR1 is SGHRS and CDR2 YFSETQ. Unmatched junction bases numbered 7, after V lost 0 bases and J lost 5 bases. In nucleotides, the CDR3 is TGCGCCAGCAGCTTGGGAGGGACTAGAGCCCACGAGCAGTACTTC. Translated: CASSLGGTRAHEQYF. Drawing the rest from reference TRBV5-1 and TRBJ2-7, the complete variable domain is KAGVTQTPRYLIKTRGQQVTLSCSPISGHRSVSWYQQTPGQGLQFLFEYFSETQRNKGNFPGRFSGRQFSNSRSEMNVSTLELGDSALYLCASSLGGTRAHEQYFGPGTRLTVT.

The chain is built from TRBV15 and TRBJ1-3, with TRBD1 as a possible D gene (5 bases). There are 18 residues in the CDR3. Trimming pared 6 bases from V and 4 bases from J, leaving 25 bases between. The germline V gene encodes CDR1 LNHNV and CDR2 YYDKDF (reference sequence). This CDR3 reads CATRTIRLGRLYGNTIYF. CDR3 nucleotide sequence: TGTGCCACCAGAACAATTCGGTTGGGGCGACTCTACGGAAACACCATATATTTT.

CDR3 residues: CASSWGLRDRKNSPLHF. CDR3 nucleotide sequence: TGCGCCAGCAGCTGGGGACTGCGAGACAGGAAGAATTCACCCCTCCACTTT. The chain joins TRBV5-1 to TRBJ1-6, with D perhaps TRBD1 (6 bases). Deletions cut 3 bases from V and 7 bases from J, with 20 bases between. The length of the CDR3 is 17 residues. CDR1 SGHRS and CDR2 YFSETQ come from the germline V gene.

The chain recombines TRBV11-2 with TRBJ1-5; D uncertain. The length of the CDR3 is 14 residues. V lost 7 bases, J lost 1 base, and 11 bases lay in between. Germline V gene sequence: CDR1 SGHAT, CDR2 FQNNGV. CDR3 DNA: TGTGCCAGCATCCCGGACCGGAGCAATCAGCCCCAGCATTTT. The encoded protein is CASIPDRSNQPQHF.

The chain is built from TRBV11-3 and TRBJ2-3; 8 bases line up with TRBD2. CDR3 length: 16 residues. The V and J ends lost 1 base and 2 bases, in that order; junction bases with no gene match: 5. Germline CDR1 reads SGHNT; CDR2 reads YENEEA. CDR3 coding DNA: TGTGCCAGCAGCTTAGTGGGCGGGGGGATCACAGATACGCAGTATTTT. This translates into CASSLVGGGITDTQYF. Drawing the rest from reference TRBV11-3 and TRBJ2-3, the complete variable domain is EAGVVQSPRYKIIEKKQPVAFWCNPISGHNTLYWYLQNLGQGPELLIRYENEEAVDDSQLPKDRFSAERLKGVDSTLKIQPAELGDSAVYLCASSLVGGGITDTQYFGPGTRLTVL.

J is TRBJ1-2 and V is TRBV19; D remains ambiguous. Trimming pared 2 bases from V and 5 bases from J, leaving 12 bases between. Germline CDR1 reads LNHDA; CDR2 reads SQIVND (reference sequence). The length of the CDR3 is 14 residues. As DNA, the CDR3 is TGTGCCAGTAGTATATTGGCCAGTTCGTATGGCTACACCTTC. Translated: CASSILASSYGYTF. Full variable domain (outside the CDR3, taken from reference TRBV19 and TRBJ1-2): DGGITQSPKYLFRKEGQNVTLSCEQNLNHDAMYWYRQDPGQGLRLIYYSQIVNDFQKGDIAEGYSVSREKKESFPLTVTSAQKNPTAFYLCASSILASSYGYTFGSGTRLTVV.

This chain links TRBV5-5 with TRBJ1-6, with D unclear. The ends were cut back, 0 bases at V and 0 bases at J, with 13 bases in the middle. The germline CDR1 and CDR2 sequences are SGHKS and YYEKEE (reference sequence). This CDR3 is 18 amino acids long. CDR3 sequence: CASSLVQRASSYNSPLHF. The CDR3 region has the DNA TGTGCCAGCAGCTTGGTTCAAAGGGCCAGCTCCTATAATTCACCCCTCCACTTT.

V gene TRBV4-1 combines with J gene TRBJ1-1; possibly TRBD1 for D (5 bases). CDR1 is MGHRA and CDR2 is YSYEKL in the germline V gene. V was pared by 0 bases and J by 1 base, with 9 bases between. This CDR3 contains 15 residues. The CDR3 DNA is TGCGCCAGCAGCCAAGAACCAGGGCAGAACACTGAAGCTTTCTTT. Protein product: CASSQEPGQNTEAFF.

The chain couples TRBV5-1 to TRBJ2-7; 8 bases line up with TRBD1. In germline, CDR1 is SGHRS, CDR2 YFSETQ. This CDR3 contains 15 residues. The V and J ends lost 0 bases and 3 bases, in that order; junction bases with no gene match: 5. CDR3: CASSLGTGSIYEQYF. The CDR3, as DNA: TGCGCCAGCAGCTTGGGGACAGGGAGCATCTACGAGCAGTACTTC.

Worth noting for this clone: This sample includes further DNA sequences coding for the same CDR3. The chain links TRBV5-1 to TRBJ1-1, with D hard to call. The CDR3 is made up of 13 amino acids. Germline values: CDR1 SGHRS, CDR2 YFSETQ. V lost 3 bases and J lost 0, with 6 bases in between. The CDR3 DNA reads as TGCGCCAGCAGCTCTAGTCTGAACACTGAAGCTTTCTTT. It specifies CASSSSLNTEAFF. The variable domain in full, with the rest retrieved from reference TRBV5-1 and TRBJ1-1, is KAGVTQTPRYLIKTRGQQVTLSCSPISGHRSVSWYQQTPGQGLQFLFEYFSETQRNKGNFPGRFSGRQFSNSRSEMNVSTLELGDSALYLCASSSSLNTEAFFGQGTRLTVV.